This T cell receptor beta chain was identified in a study of T cells in Graves' hyperthyroidism and ophthalmopathy. Whole-study results and caveats: Also found in blood were most expanded thyroid clonotypes above 0.001. In simple terms, a model built on 13 V-J features told ophthalmopathy apart from stable hyperthyroidism.

This clonotype was detected ten times or more. Its target is unknown. The hyperthyroidism was newly diagnosed and had lasted under 2 months; the patients were aged 18 to 65. The study based diagnoses on clinical symptoms, serum thyroxine and TRAb, thyroid ultrasound and orbital computed tomography. What was amplified from RNA transcripts were TCR beta CDR3 regions. First-round RT-PCR of the TCR CDR3 relied on the HTBI primer set. TCRdb analysed the multiplex PCR reads with MiXCR anew, one entry per CDR3 protein. The sample has about 95,000 distinct CDR3 sequences, approximately 42% seen once. The specimen was peripheral blood or thyroid tissue (not recorded which). The sequence derives from a woman in her 30s with Graves' hyperthyroidism.

The CDR3 sequence: CASSLRGFNQPQHF. The CDR3 nucleotides read TGTGCCAGCAGCTTACGGGGGTTCAATCAGCCCCAGCATTTT. The rearrangement links TRBV7-8 to TRBJ1-5, with D maybe TRBD1 (5 bases). The CDR3 contains 14 residues. V was shortened by 2 bases and J by 3 bases, with 8 bases between the two germline ends. The germline CDR1 and CDR2 sequences are SGHVS and FQNEAQ.